The text below deals with one T cell receptor (beta chain). The germline V gene encodes CDR1 SEHNR and CDR2 FQNEAQ (reference sequence). The CDR3 consists of 18 residues. The V gene lost 5 bases and the J gene lost 1 base, with 21 bases spanning the gap. The sample belongs to a study of blood T cell repertoires in COVID-19. Study context: The study drew acute and convalescent COVID-19 samples from the United States, Italy and Spain. PBMCs, B-cell-depleted T cells, or T cells provided the cDNA or gDNA that made up the material.

Authors' data handling: Nucleated cell counts were estimated from reference gene primer amplification. The table came from immunoSEQ multiplex PCR; TCRdb's copy has only in-frame clones and leaves some out. That table supplies the V and J calls and clone size; D and trimming were determined from the DNA. The sample has approximately 110,000 clones, more than 80% seen once. The chain combines TRBV7-9 with TRBJ1-5; D ambiguous. The sample comprised peripheral blood. The clonotype originates from a woman in her forties or fifties with acute or convalescent COVID-19. CDR3 nucleotide sequence: TGTGCCAGCAGCCGCGAACTTGCAATGGCGGGGAGCAATCAGCCCCAGCATTTT. Translation gives CASSRELAMAGSNQPQHF. The full variable domain, completed using reference TRBV7-9 and TRBJ1-5, is DTGVSQNPRHKITKRGQNVTFRCDPISEHNRLYWYRQTLGQGPEFLTYFQNEAQLEKSRLLSDRFSAERPKGSFSTLEIQRTEQGDSAMYLCASSRELAMAGSNQPQHFGDGTRLSIL.